What follows are 2 T cell receptor beta chains derived from one specimen sequenced in a study of T cells in Graves' hyperthyroidism and ophthalmopathy (dated by TCRdb to between 2018 and 2021). Library preparation employed multiplex PCR. Sequencing was carried out with an Illumina HiSeq 2000. Amplification of TCR beta CDR3 regions was carried out from RNA transcripts. For the first round of RT-PCR on the TCR CDR3, the HTBI primer set was used together with the Qiagen OneStep RT-PCR kit. The public reads were reanalyzed by TCRdb: fastp trimming at Q25, MiXCR alignment, in-frame beta chains only. All rows with the same CDR3 protein become a single entry with the most common DNA and genes. This sample comprises under 130,000 distinct CDR3 sequences, roughly 50% of them detected only once. The ten largest clones represent roughly 24% of the sample. The source material was blood. These receptors were collected from a man aged 40-55 years with Graves' hyperthyroidism.

This clonotype has just one count. At one end the junction does not follow the germline gene, possibly because of a read error. The chain uses TRBV7-3 and TRBJ2-4, with D possibly matching TRBD2 (6 bases). Per the germline V gene, CDR1 is SGHTA and CDR2 is FQGTGA. CDR3 length: 16 amino acids. The CDR3 coding sequence is TGTGCCAGCAGCTCACACGGAGGGATCGCCAAAAGCATTCAGTACTTC. This sequence encodes CASSSHGGIAKSIQYF.

Only a few counts were recorded for this clonotype. The chain couples TRBV5-1 to TRBJ2-6, with D perhaps TRBD1 (5 bases). The germline CDR1 and CDR2 sequences are SGHRS and YFSETQ. This CDR3 spans 20 amino acids. Trimming left V 0 bases short and J 0 bases short, with 19 bases between. CDR3 amino acids: CASSLAPPSAGPSGANVLTF. The CDR3 region has the DNA TGCGCCAGCAGCTTGGCCCCCCCCTCGGCAGGGCCCTCTGGGGCCAACGTCCTGACTTTC.